The present T cell receptor beta chain was sequenced within a study of shared clonotypes between healthy human individuals. Turning to the study itself: For every donor, three CD4 naive, three CD4 memory, two CD8 naive and one CD8 memory plates were used.

A note on this clone: The same CDR3 also results from other DNA sequences found in this sample.

Sequencing was performed with immunoSEQ multiplex PCR; in TCRdb, only in-frame clones are kept and a portion is missing. The sample records roughly 2,300,000 clones, around 92% being singletons. This CDR3 has 11 amino acids. In germline, CDR1 is DFQATT, CDR2 SNEGSKA (reference sequence). Between the trimmed V and J ends, which lost 0 bases and 6 bases, there was a span of 4 bases. The sample taken for sequencing was naive CD4+ T cells from PBMCs. Noted subset: CD45RA+ positively selected. The clonotype comes from a young man in good health. Some clones in this sample may be carry-over from other donors' samples. The chain couples TRBV20-1 to TRBJ2-3; the D is unclear. CDR3 DNA sequence: TGCAGTGCTAGAGATCTGGATACGCAGTATTTT. It codes for CSARDLDTQYF.